Below, 20 T cell receptor beta chains from the same sample are listed, as sequenced in a study of cytomegalovirus exposure and HLA in healthy donors. Both 60 Vbeta primers and 13 Jbeta primers went into the PCR. Profiling relied on immunoSEQ multiplex PCR, and the TCRdb table lists in-frame clones only, not all of them. The profile shows around 58,000 clones, 55% to 75% of them singletons. The sequenced material came from PBMCs. These receptors were obtained from a man between 40 and 49 years old in good health and CMV-seropositive.

The chain uses TRBV19 and TRBJ2-6; D possibly corresponds to TRBD2 (5 bases). The CDR3 loop spans 17 amino acids. CDR1 is LNHDA, CDR2 SQIVND, per germline (reference sequence). V dropped 5 bases and J dropped 0 bases, with 14 bases sitting between them. CDR3 in DNA: TGTGCCAGTAGTCTCCCTGAGGGTTTCTCTGGGGCCAACGTCCTGACTTTC. Protein: CASSLPEGFSGANVLTF.

The chain combines TRBV18 with TRBJ1-4; TRBD1 agrees at 7 bases. Germline CDR1 is KGHSH and CDR2 is LQKENI. There are 16 residues in the CDR3. The V and J ends lost 6 bases and 3 bases, in that order; junction bases with no gene match: 10. The CDR3: CASSPRVTGPNEKLFF. CDR3 nucleotides: TGTGCCAGCTCTCCCCGCGTGACAGGGCCTAATGAAAAACTGTTTTTT.

This chain joins TRBV5-5 and TRBJ2-7, with D perhaps matching TRBD2 (5 bases). The germline V gene has CDR1 SGHKS and CDR2 YYEKEE (reference sequence). This CDR3 contains 13 residues. V shed 2 bases and J shed 6 bases, with 12 bases lying between them. The CDR3 DNA reads as TGTGCCAGCAGCTTCCCGGGGAGAAGCGAGCAGTACTTC. It translates to CASSFPGRSEQYF.

The gene calls are TRBV18 and TRBJ2-7; 9 bases match TRBD2. Germline V CDR1 and CDR2: KGHSH, LQKENI. The CDR3 contains 16 residues. The V gene end was trimmed by 3 bases and the J gene end by 4 bases; junction bases not matched to a gene: 10. CDR3 nucleotides: TGTGCCAGCTCACCCCTGAGCAGCGGGGGGTTGTACGAGCAGTACTTC. Translated: CASSPLSSGGLYEQYF.

The V call is TRBV25-1, the J call TRBJ1-2; 9 positions agree with TRBD1. This CDR3 is built from 16 residues. CDR1 is MGHDK and CDR2 is SYGVNS in the germline V gene. V trimming: 5 bases; J trimming: 0 bases; junction bases outside the gene matches: 7. CDR3 coding DNA: TGTGCCAGCAGTACCTTCACAGGGGGCCCTAACTATGGCTACACCTTC. Its protein product is CASSTFTGGPNYGYTF.

The gene calls are TRBV6-1 and TRBJ1-2; TRBD1 is a possible D gene (5 bases). In germline, CDR1 is MNHNS, CDR2 SASEGT. The V end was cut by 4 bases, the J end by 7 bases, with 10 bases between. The CDR3 is 12 residues long. The CDR3 DNA reads TGTGCCAGCAGTGTCAGGGAATTTGGCTACACCTTC. This gives the protein CASSVREFGYTF.

This chain uses TRBV30 with TRBJ1-3; D gene uncertain. Germline assignment: CDR1 GTSNPN and CDR2 SVGIG (reference sequence). V gave up 0 bases and J gave up 0 bases, with 6 bases separating them. The CDR3 is made up of 14 amino acids. For the CDR3, the DNA is TGTGCCTGGAGTGTAAGGAGCTCTGGAAACACCATATATTTT. Protein product: CAWSVRSSGNTIYF.

This clone was counted only a few times. V usage is TRBV7-6 and J usage is TRBJ2-3; 11 nucleotides match TRBD2. The junction had 6 bases not matched to a gene; V was cut back by 1 base and J by 6 bases. The CDR3 runs to 16 residues. Looked up from germline, CDR1 is SGHVS and CDR2 is FNYEAQ. Here the CDR3 DNA reads TGTGCCAGCAGCTTAGGGACTAGCGGGTCGCAGGATACGCAGTATTTT. It translates to CASSLGTSGSQDTQYF.

The V gene is TRBV2, the J gene TRBJ1-5, with 7 positions matching TRBD1. This CDR3 spans 13 amino acids. Unmatched junction bases numbered 5, after V lost 6 bases and J lost 6 bases. Per germline, CDR1 SNHLY and CDR2 FYNNEI. The CDR3 region has the DNA TGTGCCAGCAGGACGACAGGGATTCAGCCCCAGCATTTT. Translating gives CASRTTGIQPQHF. The whole variable domain, remainder taken from reference TRBV2 and TRBJ1-5, is EPEVTQTPSHQVTQMGQEVILRCVPISNHLYFYWYRQILGQKVEFLVSFYNNEISEKSEIFDDQFSVERPDGSNFTLKIRSTKLEDSAMYFCASRTTGIQPQHFGDGTRLSIL.

The V call is TRBV27, the J call TRBJ1-1; possible D gene TRBD1, 6 bases. The V gene's germline CDR1 is MNHEY and CDR2 SMNVEV (reference sequence). CDR3 length: 15 amino acids. Trimming left V 7 bases short and J 6 bases short, with 21 bases between. Written as DNA, the CDR3 is TGTGCCAGCATCGGGGGGCGCGGGCACGGCGCTGAAGCTTTCTTT. It translates to CASIGGRGHGAEAFF.

V and J are TRBV29-1 and TRBJ2-7, with 10 bases that match TRBD2. The CDR3 is 14 residues long. Germline CDR1 SQVTM, CDR2 ANQGSEA. With V trimmed by 7 bases and J by 0 bases, 6 bases remained unmatched. In DNA, the CDR3 is TGCAGCGCTATAGCGGGGGGAAGCTCCTACGAGCAGTACTTC. Protein sequence: CSAIAGGSSYEQYF.

This sequence joins TRBV12-5 and TRBJ1-1, with 8 bases fitting TRBD1. Germline V CDR1 and CDR2: LGHNT, FRNRAP. This CDR3 is 15 amino acids long. Trimming removed 5 bases from V and 1 base from J; junction bases left unmatched: 6. CDR3 in amino acids: CASGPRQGRNTEAFF. CDR3 bases: TGTGCTAGTGGTCCCAGACAGGGGAGGAACACTGAAGCTTTCTTT. Full variable domain (remainder filled in from reference TRBV12-5 and TRBJ1-1): DARVTQTPRHKVTEMGQEVTMRCQPILGHNTVFWYRQTMMQGLELLAYFRNRAPLDDSGMPKDRFSAEMPDATLATLKIQPSEPRDSAVYFCASGPRQGRNTEAFFGQGTRLTVV.

This sequence joins TRBV30 and TRBJ1-1, with a possible D match to TRBD1 (5 bases). This CDR3 spans 15 amino acids. Looked up from germline, CDR1 is GTSNPN and CDR2 is SVGIG (reference sequence). Deletions cut 4 bases from V and 2 bases from J, with 17 bases between. CDR3 loop: CAWTNFGGSNTEAFF. CDR3 bases: TGTGCCTGGACCAACTTCGGGGGGTCCAACACTGAAGCTTTCTTT.

The chain links TRBV5-1 to TRBJ2-7; 10 positions match TRBD2. J gave up 0 bases and V 4 bases, and 16 bases lay outside the gene matches. CDR1 and CDR2 (germline): SGHRS, YFSETQ. CDR3 length: 19 amino acids. CDR3 coding DNA: TGCGCCAGCAGCCGTCGTGGTAGCGGGGGGACCCTAAGCTCCTACGAGCAGTACTTC. Amino acids: CASSRRGSGGTLSSYEQYF.

This clone was recorded once. V and J are TRBV5-1 and TRBJ2-1; 10 nucleotides align to TRBD1. CDR1 is SGHRS, CDR2 YFSETQ, per germline. Trimming cost V 4 bases and J 6 bases; bases outside gene matches: 4. The CDR3 length is 14 residues. The CDR3 DNA reads TGCGCCAGCAGCAAATGGACAGGGGGCAATGAGCAGTTCTTC. Amino acids: CASSKWTGGNEQFF. The complete variable domain, with remaining parts taken from reference TRBV5-1 and TRBJ2-1, reads KAGVTQTPRYLIKTRGQQVTLSCSPISGHRSVSWYQQTPGQGLQFLFEYFSETQRNKGNFPGRFSGRQFSNSRSEMNVSTLELGDSALYLCASSKWTGGNEQFFGPGTRLTVL.

V usage is TRBV27 and J usage is TRBJ1-5; D perhaps matches TRBD1 (6 bases). V was clipped by 5 bases and J by 4 bases, with 18 bases between them. The CDR3 has 16 amino acids. Per germline, CDR1 MNHEY and CDR2 SMNVEV (reference sequence). CDR3 in DNA: TGTGCCAGCAGTCCCGTTATTGGGGGCGCGAATCAGCCCCAGCATTTT. As protein: CASSPVIGGANQPQHF.

V and J are TRBV7-8 and TRBJ1-1; 8 nucleotides line up with TRBD1. Looked up from germline, CDR1 is SGHVS and CDR2 is FQNEAQ. The CDR3 consists of 15 residues. The V and J ends lost 5 bases and 4 bases, in that order; junction bases with no gene match: 9. The CDR3 here is CASSGITGGSTEAFF. CDR3 in DNA: TGTGCCAGCAGCGGCATAACAGGGGGGAGCACTGAAGCTTTCTTT.

The chain has TRBV2 and TRBJ2-7, with D possibly being TRBD2 (5 bases). CDR1 is SNHLY, CDR2 FYNNEI, per germline. V lost 7 bases and J 2 bases, leaving 9 bases between the germline ends. The CDR3 is 12 residues long. CDR3 nucleotides: TGTGCCAGCACGCGCGGGCCCTACGAGCAGTACTTC. Its translation: CASTRGPYEQYF.

J is TRBJ2-1 and V is TRBV5-1; TRBD2 agrees at 9 bases. CDR1 and CDR2 from the germline V gene are SGHRS and YFSETQ. Trimming at V came to 4 bases and at J to 7 bases, leaving 6 bases not matched to a gene. The CDR3 consists of 14 residues. The chain's CDR3 is CASSSGGPPNEQFF. CDR3 bases: TGCGCCAGCAGCAGCGGGGGGCCACCAAATGAGCAGTTCTTC.

V and J are TRBV5-1 and TRBJ2-7; possibly TRBD2 for D (7 bases). Germline V CDR1 and CDR2: SGHRS, YFSETQ. The CDR3 spans 14 residues. V lost 4 bases and J lost 4, with 15 bases in between. CDR3 in amino acids: CASSVGGPRYEQYF. CDR3 nucleotides: TGCGCCAGCAGCGTGGGGGGGCCTCGGTACGAGCAGTACTTC.